The 4 T cell receptor beta chains in this list originate from one sample, sequenced in a study of blood T cells in healthy people across ages. Using a J-beta primer mix together with a sample-barcoded 5' primer, a second PCR was run for about 6 to 11 cycles. TCRdb called the 5' RACE reads again in MiXCR, with one record for every CDR3 protein. The profile shows under 750,000 distinct CDR3 sequences, more than 45% of them singletons. The sequenced sample was blood. These receptors came from a man at least 80 years old in good health.

This clonotype was counted many times. The J gene is TRBJ2-5, the V gene TRBV6-5, with 12 bases fitting TRBD2. Trimming at V came to 6 bases and at J to 2 bases, leaving 7 bases not matched to a gene. The CDR3 sequence is 16 residues long. Germline CDR1 is MNHEY and CDR2 is SVGAGI. Here the CDR3 reads CASSRTLAGGQETQYF. CDR3 nucleotide sequence: TGTGCCAGCAGCCGAACACTAGCGGGAGGACAAGAGACCCAGTACTTC.

V and J are TRBV7-2 and TRBJ2-1; possible D gene TRBD2, 6 bases. The CDR3 loop spans 16 amino acids. Between the trimmed V and J ends, which lost 5 bases and 1 base, there was a span of 15 bases. The V gene's germline CDR1 is SGHTA and CDR2 FQGNSA. The CDR3, as DNA: TGTGCCAGCAGCCCGCCGGGACTTATGTCCTACAATGAGCAGTTCTTC. Amino acid sequence: CASSPPGLMSYNEQFF.

Many counts were recorded for this clonotype. The chain combines TRBV6-6 with TRBJ1-1; D is possibly TRBD1 (5 bases). Looked up from germline, CDR1 is MNHNY and CDR2 is SVGAGI (reference sequence). V lost 5 bases and J lost 5, with 12 bases in between. This CDR3 is 13 amino acids long. The CDR3 DNA reads as TGTGCCAGCAGTACGGGGGGGGGAACTGAAGCTTTCTTT. This sequence encodes CASSTGGGTEAFF.

In DNA, the CDR3 is TGTGCCAGCAGCCCCCGGGGGACATTCTCCTACGAGCAGTACTTC. Amino acid sequence: CASSPRGTFSYEQYF. The chain recombines TRBV11-1 with TRBJ2-7; D tentatively reads TRBD1 or TRBD2 (6 bases each). This CDR3 has 15 residues. The V gene lost 5 bases and the J gene lost 0 bases, with 14 bases spanning the gap. The germline V gene encodes CDR1 SGHAT and CDR2 FQDESV (reference sequence).